The 19 T cell receptor beta chains below come from one sample, sequenced in a study of T cell responses to AZD1222 COVID-19 vaccine. Generated by immunoSEQ multiplex PCR, the TCRdb table keeps only in-frame clones and is missing some. The sample carries about 120,000 clones, around nine tenths recorded once. The material sequenced was peripheral blood, taken 28 days after the second dose of the MenACWY control vaccine. The source is an adult who received the MenACWY meningococcal vaccine as a control.

This chain joins TRBV5-4 and TRBJ2-5; possibly TRBD1 for D (7 bases). The length of the CDR3 is 13 residues. V was trimmed by 4 bases and J by 2 bases, leaving 9 bases between them. Germline CDR1 reads SGHNT; CDR2 reads YYREEE (reference sequence). The CDR3 protein is CASSQGGQETQYF. The DNA of the CDR3 is TGTGCCAGCAGCCAGGGGGGTCAAGAGACCCAGTACTTC.

This sequence joins TRBV5-1 and TRBJ2-3; D might be TRBD2 (6 bases). The V end was cut by 0 bases, the J end by 0 bases, with 8 bases between. Germline V lookup: CDR1 SGHRS, CDR2 YFSETQ. The CDR3 sequence is 15 residues long. The CDR3 nucleotides read TGCGCCAGCAGCTTGGTTGCGGGGAGCACAGATACGCAGTATTTT. Translated: CASSLVAGSTDTQYF.

The CDR3 sequence is CASSPGLARTGELFF. Written as DNA, the CDR3 is TGTGCCAGCAGCCCGGGACTAGCGAGGACCGGGGAGCTGTTTTTT. The genes are TRBV7-2 and TRBJ2-2; 10 positions match TRBD2. The CDR3 loop spans 15 amino acids. Germline lookup yields CDR1 SGHTA and CDR2 FQGNSA. The junction had 5 bases not matched to a gene; V was cut back by 5 bases and J by 5 bases.

This clone appeared a single time. This rearrangement joins TRBV6-2 or TRBV6-3 to TRBJ2-3; D gene unclear. This CDR3 has 15 amino acids. V lost 0 bases and J 6 bases, leaving 13 bases between the germline ends. From germline, CDR1 is MNHEY and CDR2 SVGEGT. The CDR3 is CASSYSMALSDTQYF. The CDR3 bases are TGTGCCAGCAGTTACTCGATGGCCTTGAGTGATACGCAGTATTTT.

The rearrangement joins TRBV4-2 to TRBJ2-1, with D unresolved. V was clipped by 0 bases and J by 5 bases, with 14 bases between them. The CDR3 has 16 amino acids. CDR1 is LGHNA, CDR2 YNFKEQ, per germline. As DNA, the CDR3 is TGTGCCAGCAGCCAAGATGGATCTGTGGAGCACAATGAGCAGTTCTTC. Translated: CASSQDGSVEHNEQFF.

The chain recombines TRBV19 with TRBJ1-1; D gene ambiguous. The germline gives CDR1 LNHDA, CDR2 SQIVND (reference sequence). This CDR3 has 13 residues. Trimming took 3 bases from V and 5 from J, leaving 10 bases between them. Here the CDR3 reads CASSMARGTEAFF. Written as DNA, the CDR3 is TGTGCCAGTAGTATGGCTAGAGGGACTGAAGCTTTCTTT.

The J gene is TRBJ1-5, the V gene TRBV5-1, with D unclear. The germline CDR1 and CDR2 sequences are SGHRS and YFSETQ. V was pared by 0 bases and J by 0 bases, with 7 bases between. CDR3 length: 15 residues. The CDR3 sequence is CASSLEPDSNQPQHF. As DNA, the CDR3 is TGCGCCAGCAGCTTGGAGCCGGATAGCAATCAGCCCCAGCATTTT.

V is TRBV28 and J is TRBJ1-2, with TRBD1 as a possible D gene (5 bases). Trimming cost V 2 bases and J 4 bases, with 17 bases left between them. Per germline, CDR1 MDHEN and CDR2 SYDVKM. There are 16 residues in the CDR3. The CDR3 region is CASSLRQAGRGYGYTF. CDR3 nucleotides: TGTGCCAGCAGTTTACGGCAGGCGGGGAGGGGCTATGGCTACACCTTC.

This clone was seen a single time. The chain has TRBV19 and TRBJ2-7, with D perhaps matching TRBD1 (5 bases). The V end lost 1 base, the J end lost 4 bases, and 14 bases lay between the germline ends. The CDR3 is made up of 15 amino acids. Germline loops: CDR1 LNHDA, CDR2 SQIVND (reference sequence). CDR3 in DNA: TGTGCCAGTAGTATAGCGGACATGAGGATTTACGAGCAGTACTTC. Translation gives CASSIADMRIYEQYF.

Here the CDR3 reads CASSLMFRKRGSSNQPQHF. DNA of the CDR3: TGTGCCAGCAGTTTAATGTTCCGGAAACGGGGAAGTAGCAATCAGCCCCAGCATTTT. V usage is TRBV28 and J usage is TRBJ1-5, with D hard to call. The CDR3 loop spans 19 amino acids. V was cut by 2 bases and J by 0 bases, with 20 bases left in between. Germline loops: CDR1 MDHEN, CDR2 SYDVKM.

The rearrangement links TRBV28 to TRBJ2-7; D is perhaps TRBD1 (6 bases). Per the germline V gene, CDR1 is MDHEN and CDR2 is SYDVKM. This CDR3 comprises 18 residues. Trimming shortened V by 4 bases and J by 3 bases, and 25 bases separated the two germline ends. The CDR3 sequence is CASSSAYKRTVLGYEQYF. In DNA form, the CDR3 reads TGTGCCAGCAGTTCCGCATACAAAAGGACAGTATTGGGCTACGAGCAGTACTTC.

This clone has a handful of counts. The chain uses TRBV7-2 and TRBJ2-3, with 11 nucleotides matching TRBD2. The V gene end was trimmed by 2 bases and the J gene end by 2 bases; junction bases not matched to a gene: 9. From germline, CDR1 is SGHTA and CDR2 FQGNSA. This CDR3 spans 18 amino acids. CDR3 nucleotides: TGTGCCAGCAGCTTAACTAGCGGGGGAAGCAGGTCCACAGATACGCAGTATTTT. As protein: CASSLTSGGSRSTDTQYF.

Written as DNA, the CDR3 is TGTGCCAGCAGTTTATCCCTGGGGGGGGAGGTTAATTCACCCCTCCACTTT. Amino acid sequence: CASSLSLGGEVNSPLHF. V is TRBV28 and J is TRBJ1-6, with a possible D match to TRBD1 (5 bases). The CDR3 is 17 amino acids. From germline, CDR1 is MDHEN and CDR2 SYDVKM. V was pared by 1 base and J by 6 bases, with 16 bases between.

The CDR3 DNA sequence: TGTGCCAGCAGTCCCCACGGAAGAGAAGCTTTCTTT. This encodes CASSPHGREAFF. This chain connects TRBV12-3 or TRBV12-4 to TRBJ1-1; the D is unclear. The CDR3 consists of 12 residues. The ends were cut back, 5 bases at V and 8 bases at J, with 12 bases in the middle.

This chain connects TRBV7-3 to TRBJ1-1; D possibly corresponds to TRBD1 (5 bases). The V gene's germline CDR1 is SGHTA and CDR2 FQGTGA. Trimming cost V 5 bases and J 1 base, with 11 bases left between them. The CDR3 spans 14 residues. CDR3 sequence: CASSQRGKNTEAFF. CDR3 DNA sequence: TGTGCCAGCAGCCAGCGGGGCAAGAACACTGAAGCTTTCTTT.

The rearrangement links TRBV7-3 to TRBJ2-2; D call uncertain. The germline V gene has CDR1 SGHTA and CDR2 FQGTGA. V was pared by 1 base and J by 0 bases, with 9 bases between. CDR3 length: 16 residues. CDR3 amino acids: CASSLSSPTNTGELFF. The DNA of the CDR3 is TGTGCCAGCAGCTTAAGTTCGCCTACGAACACCGGGGAGCTGTTTTTT. Combining the CDR3 with reference TRBV7-3 and TRBJ2-2 gives the whole variable domain GAGVSQTPSNKVTEKGKYVELRCDPISGHTALYWYRQSLGQGPEFLIYFQGTGAADDSGLPNDRFFAVRPEGSVSTLKIQRTERGDSAVYLCASSLSSPTNTGELFFGEGSRLTVL.

This rearrangement joins TRBV30 to TRBJ2-7; a weak D match, TRBD1 (6 bases). Germline V CDR1 and CDR2: GTSNPN, SVGIG (reference sequence). V dropped 2 bases and J dropped 1 base, with 12 bases sitting between them. CDR3 length: 14 amino acids. The CDR3 loop is CAWSSTGRSYEQYF. DNA of the CDR3: TGTGCCTGGAGTTCCACAGGGCGATCCTACGAGCAGTACTTC. Complete variable domain (other parts from reference TRBV30 and TRBJ2-7): SQTIHQWPATLVQPVGSPLSLECTVEGTSNPNLYWYRQAAGRGLQLLFYSVGIGQISSEVPQNLSASRPQDRQFILSSKKLLLSDSGFYLCAWSSTGRSYEQYFGPGTRLTVT.

This clone was picked up one time. The genes are TRBV10-3 and TRBJ2-1; D not resolved. Germline V gene data show CDR1 as ENHRY and CDR2 as SYGVKD. V was trimmed by 3 bases and J by 8 bases, leaving 20 bases between them. This CDR3 has 16 residues. CDR3 nucleotide sequence: TGTGCCATCAGTGAAGAGAGAGGCGAGGATTTGGATGAGCAGTTCTTC. The encoded protein is CAISEERGEDLDEQFF.

V is TRBV4-3 and J is TRBJ1-6, with 7 nucleotides matching TRBD1. Unmatched junction bases numbered 5, after V lost 2 bases and J lost 7 bases. The CDR3 is 15 amino acids. Germline V CDR1 and CDR2: LGHNA, YSLEER. The CDR3 coding sequence is TGCGCCAGCAGCCAATCGACAGGGTGGAATTCACCCCTCCACTTT. Translation gives CASSQSTGWNSPLHF.